This entry describes one T cell receptor beta chain. Its target antigen remains unknown. Within one base of it there is no much larger clone, and no base qualities were kept. In light of the paper, this sample's time point label describes: baseline before first vaccination. Vaccinee samples were obtained from the UK trials COV001 and COV002, which included a single-blind randomized controlled phase 2/3 trial of AZD1222 (ChAdOx1 nCoV-19) in healthy adults. For TCRbeta chain sequencing, PBMC samples were collected from trial participants at day 0 and at day 28 after the second dose. The entry originates in a study of T cell responses to AZD1222 COVID-19 vaccine (dated by TCRdb to 2020 to 2022). With respect to the entire study: AZD1222 recipients with second doses at about 4 weeks or about 12 weeks were pooled, because spike-specific TCR depth and breadth did not differ between schedules. Enrollment into the trials was organized by age into subgroups of 18-55, 56-69 and 70-plus years, and those subgroups contained roughly 150, 30 and 60 TCR-sequenced participants, respectively. A total of about 230 trial participants underwent TCR sequencing, of whom about 210 received two doses of AZD1222 and some 25 received two doses of the MenACWY control vaccine. Results the study describes overall, beyond this receptor: In the small 56-69-year group, the increase in depth fell short of significance, most likely because of low power. Conclusions about previously exposed vaccinees are limited because only six or seven AZD1222 recipients were SARS-CoV-2 seropositive at baseline. Because no day 14 peak-response samples were available, repertoires were characterized only after the peak T cell response. Participants were mostly white British, with more females than males. The authors suggested clonal diversity may have been underestimated. Nearly half of unique spike-specific TCRs reportedly recognized epitopes outside regions mutated in the B.1.351 and B.1.1.7 variants. After two AZD1222 doses, spike-specific TCR breadth and depth were significantly higher than at day 0 and than in MenACWY recipients. Vaccine-associated CD4 TCRs spanned the whole spike protein, with dominant responses in regions 160-218 and 743-854.

The CDR3 covers 16 residues, taking in both the cysteine and the phenylalanine. The kept DNA is CDR3 alone, 48 bases in frame from the first base. Deletion took 0 bases off V and 0 bases off J, with a span of 9 bases between the germline ends. The germline V gene provides CDR1 MGHRA and CDR2 YSYEKL. The CDR3 regions of human TCRbeta chains were analyzed by immunosequencing. The study's processing was this. Repertoire TCRs were matched against a reference library of SARS-CoV-2-specific TCRs generated with the MIRA antigen-specificity platform. Breadth meant the fraction of unique TCRs that were SARS-CoV-2-associated, whereas depth meant the fraction of total T cells that were SARS-CoV-2-associated. Using the MIRA data, each spike-specific TCR was mapped to the spike region that the TCR reacts to and placed in a CD4 or CD8 class. Log10-transformed breadth and depth values were compared by one-way ANOVA with Sidak's multiple comparisons tests. TCRdb obtained this table from immuneACCESS and retained in-frame rearrangements with V and J assigned. These tables miss some clones; where compared with another copy, unresolved V genes account for less than half of the shortfall, and the remainder is unexplained. That table is the source of V, J and clone size, and D and trimming were worked out from the DNA. This sample holds roughly 140,000 clones; around nine tenths were observed only once. 1.8% of the sample is in the top ten clones.

This clonotype was obtained from an adult in good health. Specimen: peripheral blood, collected on day 0 of AZD1222 vaccination. The chain links TRBV4-1 with TRBJ1-3; the D gene cannot be resolved reliably. In nucleotide form, the sequence is TGCGCCAGCAGCCAAGATAGTGGTTTCTCTGGAAACACCATATATTTT. This translates into CASSQDSGFSGNTIYF.